The source of this T cell receptor beta chain is a study of shared clonotypes between healthy human individuals. Study-wide findings and caveats: Four donors held 4.5% to 5% of naive CD4 clonotypes in common.

With regard to this clone: What it recognizes is unknown. This sample also contains other DNA sequences that code for the same CDR3.

Running of the assay took place at deep level. Sequenced by immunoSEQ multiplex PCR; TCRdb stores in-frame clones only, minus some. The sample lists roughly 2.5 million clones, approximately 90% occurring once. CD45RA-negative memory and CD45RA+ naive subsets were split from the CD4+ cells. This receptor was identified in a man between 18 and 35 years old in good health. Sequences were obtained from naive CD4+ T cells sorted from blood. Subset reported: CD45RA+ positively selected.

The CDR3 here is CASSLRLAVYNEQFF. CDR3 in DNA: TGCGCCAGCAGCTTGCGGCTAGCGGTATACAATGAGCAGTTCTTC. The J gene is TRBJ2-1, the V gene TRBV5-1; TRBD2 matches 7 bases. Germline V gene lookup returns CDR1 SGHRS and CDR2 YFSETQ. Trimming at V came to 1 base and at J to 4 bases, leaving 5 bases not matched to a gene. This CDR3 comprises 15 residues.